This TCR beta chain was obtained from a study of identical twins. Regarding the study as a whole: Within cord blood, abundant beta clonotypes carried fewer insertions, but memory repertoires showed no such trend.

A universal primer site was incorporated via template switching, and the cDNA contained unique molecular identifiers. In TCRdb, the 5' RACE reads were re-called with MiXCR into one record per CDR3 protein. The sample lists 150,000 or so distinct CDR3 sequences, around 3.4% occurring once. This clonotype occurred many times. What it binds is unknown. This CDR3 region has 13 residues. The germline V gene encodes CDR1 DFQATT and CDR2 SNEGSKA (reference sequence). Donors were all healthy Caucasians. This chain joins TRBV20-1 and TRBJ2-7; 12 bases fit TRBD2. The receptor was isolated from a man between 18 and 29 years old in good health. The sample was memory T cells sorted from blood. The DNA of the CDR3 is TGCGGAACGACTAGCGGGAGCTCCTACGAGCAGTACTTC. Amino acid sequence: CGTTSGSSYEQYF.